These T cell receptor beta chains were read from a single sample in a study of shared clonotypes between healthy human individuals. TCRdb's table, derived via immunoSEQ multiplex PCR, lists solely in-frame clones and lacks some. The sample has some 530,000 clones; roughly 80% are singletons. Specimen: PBMCs. All receptors come from a woman aged 40 to 49 in good health. Some clones in this sample may be carry-over from other donors' samples. The CDR3 runs from the conserved cysteine through the conserved F or W. D genes are given only for firm matches. Size tells how often a clone was seen (once, few, many) or the class of an expanded clone, and some rows leave it out.

TGTGCCAGCAGCTTAGAGGGGACAGGGGGCAATCAGCCCCAGCATTTT | CASSLEGTGGNQPQHF | TRBV7-9 | TRBD1 | . | TRBJ1-5
TGTGCCTGGAGAACCCGGACAGTAGCCTTCTTC | CAWRTRTVAFF | TRBV30 | . | few | TRBJ2-7
TGTGCCAGCAGCCAAGACCGACAAAACCCCAGTGGCTACACCTTC | CASSQDRQNPSGYTF | TRBV4-2 | . | . | TRBJ1-2
TGCGCCAGCAGCCCAAGGGGGCTGCTGGGCAATCAGCCCCAGCATTTT | CASSPRGLLGNQPQHF | TRBV4-1 | TRBD1 | . | TRBJ1-5
TGTGCCAGCAGTCCGGGGGCGCTATCCTATGGGGCCAACGTCCTGACTTTC | CASSPGALSYGANVLTF | TRBV7-8 | . | . | TRBJ2-6
TGTGCCTGGAGGGAGCAACAGGGCTGGAACACTGAAGCTTTCTTT | CAWREQQGWNTEAFF | TRBV30 | . | . | TRBJ1-1
TGTGCCAGTAGCGCCCAGACGGGACACCCTGGGCCTGAAGCTTTCTTT | CASSAQTGHPGPEAFF | TRBV19 | . | few | TRBJ1-1
TGTGCCAGCAGTGAATCGTTTCTCGGGGGACGGCGAGGAGCGGGAAACACCATATATTTT | CASSESFLGGRRGAGNTIYF | TRBV2 | . | . | TRBJ1-3
TGCGCCAGCAGCCAAGATCCGAGCGGGATGGGTGGTAATGAGCAGTTCTTC | CASSQDPSGMGGNEQFF | TRBV4-1 | TRBD2 | . | TRBJ2-1
TGTGCCAGCAGCCCCTATTTTACTCCCGACTATGGCTACACCTTC | CASSPYFTPDYGYTF | TRBV5-6 | . | . | TRBJ1-2
TGTGCCAGCAGCTTCGGGACAGGGTCCGAGCAGTACTTC | CASSFGTGSEQYF | TRBV7-2 | TRBD1 | once | TRBJ2-7
TGTGCCAGCAGTGCAACTAGCGGGAGTTACGAGCAGTACTTC | CASSATSGSYEQYF | TRBV28 | TRBD2 | . | TRBJ2-7
TGTGCCAGCAGTAAAATAGGACAGGGGGGCTCCTACGAGCAGTACTTC | CASSKIGQGGSYEQYF | TRBV25-1 | TRBD1 | . | TRBJ2-7
TGCGCCAGCGGGGACACGACTAACTATGGCTACACCTTC | CASGDTTNYGYTF | TRBV5-1 | . | . | TRBJ1-2
TGTGCCAGCAGCTTCCGGCTAGCGGGAGAGGGGGGAACAGATACGCAGTATTTT | CASSFRLAGEGGTDTQYF | TRBV7-9 | TRBD2 | . | TRBJ2-3
TGTGCCAGCAGCCAAGATCCCCTAGCGGGACCTGCTGAGCAGTTCTTC | CASSQDPLAGPAEQFF | TRBV4-2 | TRBD2 | . | TRBJ2-1
TGCGCCAGCAGCCCCGGAGGGGAGGCAGATACGCAGTATTTT | CASSPGGEADTQYF | TRBV5-1 | . | . | TRBJ2-3
TGTGCCAGCAGCTCCGTAGGGGGGCAAGAGACCCAGTACTTC | CASSSVGGQETQYF | TRBV5-4 | . | . | TRBJ2-5
TGTGCCAGCAGCTCCGGGACAGGGTTACAAGAGACCCAGTACTTC | CASSSGTGLQETQYF | TRBV11-1 | TRBD1 | . | TRBJ2-5
TGTGCCAGCAGTTACTCGGGCTTGAATGAAAAACTGTTTTTT | CASSYSGLNEKLFF | TRBV6-5 | . | . | TRBJ1-4
TGTGCCAGCAGGCTGGACAGAACGGAAGGCTACACCTTC | CASRLDRTEGYTF | TRBV28 | . | once | TRBJ1-2
TGCGCCAGCAGCTTAGAAGCGGGAGAGGCAACAGATACGCAGTATTTT | CASSLEAGEATDTQYF | TRBV5-1 | TRBD2 | . | TRBJ2-3
TGCAGCGTCCAGGGGATCTCCTACGAGCAGTACTTC | CSVQGISYEQYF | TRBV29-1 | . | once | TRBJ2-7
TGTGCCAGCTCTCATTTCGACAGGGGTGACAAAAACATTCAGTACTTC | CASSHFDRGDKNIQYF | TRBV18 | TRBD1 | . | TRBJ2-4
TGTGCCACCAGCGATGAGCGGAGCGCCTACGAGCAGTACTTC | CATSDERSAYEQYF | TRBV15 | . | . | TRBJ2-7
TGTGCCAGCAGTTACGCTTCGGGGCACGGAAACACCATATATTTT | CASSYASGHGNTIYF | TRBV6-5 | . | . | TRBJ1-3
TGTGCCAGCAGCTGGACAGCCGGGGCCACAGATACGCAGTATTTT | CASSWTAGATDTQYF | TRBV27 | . | . | TRBJ2-3